Described below is a single T cell receptor beta chain sequence and its context. Original analysis: Reference gene primer amplification in the assay estimated nucleated cell counts. The table came from immunoSEQ multiplex PCR; TCRdb's copy has only in-frame clones and leaves some out. For V, J and clone size, that table is used; D and trimming come from the DNA. The data contain 250,000 or so clones, roughly 85% of them singletons. The cohort comprised adults aged roughly 18 to 95 years residing in 20 to 30 US areas. Self-reported history from a screening survey and questionnaire set each donor's cohort. After removal of 7 bases from V and 6 bases from J, the junction contained 9 bases not matched to a gene. Per the germline V gene, CDR1 is MGHRA and CDR2 is YSYEKL. The CDR3 runs to 14 residues. This entry comes from a study of blood T cell repertoires in COVID-19. Study at large: T cells, B-cell-depleted T cells, or PBMCs supplied cDNA or gDNA.

The chain combines TRBV4-1 with TRBJ1-2, with 9 bases that match TRBD1. Sequencing was done on a sample of PBMCs or T cells enriched from blood (not recorded which). The TCR sequence derives from a woman between 45 and 60 years old who had recovered from COVID-19. Here the CDR3 reads CASTSAWDRDGYTF. CDR3 sequence (DNA): TGCGCCAGCACCTCCGCTTGGGACAGGGATGGCTACACCTTC.